This TCR beta chain was identified in a study of shared clonotypes between healthy human individuals. Naive CD8 cells, CD45RO-negative and positively selected for CCR7, excluded terminally differentiated effector memory CD45RA+ cells. Trimming left V 6 bases short and J 4 bases short, with 12 bases between. The germline gives CDR1 MDHEN, CDR2 SYDVKM. This CDR3 is built from 13 residues. The table came from immunoSEQ multiplex PCR; TCRdb's copy has only in-frame clones and leaves some out. Of approximately 2,000,000 clones listed, about 93% are singletons. This receptor was taken from a man aged 18 to 29 in good health. Some clones in this sample may be carry-over from other donors' samples. This rearrangement joins TRBV28 to TRBJ1-1; D not resolved. Specimen: naive CD8+ T cells from PBMCs. The CDR3 coding sequence is TGTGCCAGCAGGTATCTCTTGTCCACTGAAGCTTTCTTT. Its translation is CASRYLLSTEAFF.